Sequencing of this TCR beta chain was carried out in a study of T cells after yellow fever vaccination (dated by TCRdb to between 2019 and 2020). Regarding the complete study: The SMART-Seq v4 Ultra Low Input RNA kit was used to prepare libraries from fractions with low cell numbers. Bulk TCR alpha and beta repertoires were sequenced longitudinally to track T-cell clones before and after primary and booster YFV17D yellow fever vaccination. The cohort comprised two healthy male donors, one aged 18 to 30 and one aged 30 to 39 years. Blood was drawn at multiple timepoints before and after primary and secondary immunization, with bulk PBMC replicates and cell subsets isolated.

TCR cDNA was made using 5'RACE template switching, a step that added a universal primer site and unique molecular identifiers. Priming of cDNA synthesis was performed from both the TCR alpha and TCR beta constant segments. Libraries were amplified in two PCR steps, with sample barcodes and sequencing adapters added in the second step. Libraries were sequenced on Illumina HiSeq 2500 (2x100 bp) or NovaSeq (2x150 bp). Concerning the study's data processing: Reads were demultiplexed and collapsed into UMI consensus sequences with MIGEC, and V(D)J alignment was performed with MiXCR. Vaccine-responding clonotypes were defined with edgeR using replicate PBMC samples, requiring FDR below 0.01 and a log2 fold change above 5 up to day 15. Each bulk clonotype was labeled CD4 or CD8 based on which sequenced repertoire, CD4 or CD8, contained the clonotype at higher abundance. The public reads were reprocessed in TCRdb via fastp at Q25 and MiXCR, keeping in-frame beta chains. Every entry covers one CDR3 protein and lists the most common genes and DNA from its rows. The V and J calls come from TCRdb's annotation, not from the publication. The sample has under 300,000 distinct CDR3 sequences on record, 6.9% of them singletons. More than 0.8% of the sample is taken by the ten largest.

Explained via the paper, the treatment or condition label denotes: live attenuated yellow fever vaccine strain. PBMCs were isolated from peripheral blood using a standard Ficoll-Paque protocol. Dynabeads CD4 and CD8 positive selection kits were used to isolate the CD4 and CD8 T-cell fractions. TriZol was used to extract RNA from bulk PBMCs, CD4 and CD8 fractions, and dextramer-positive and dextramer-negative fractions. The CDR3 runs 13 residues from the cysteine to the phenylalanine. This entry keeps only the CDR3 DNA: 39 bases, framed from base 1. Based on the germline V gene, the CDR1 and CDR2 sequences are KGHDR and SFDVKD. Trimming takes 2 bases from V and 8 bases from J, and the germline ends sit 11 bases apart. On the study overall, not on this receptor specifically: Most clones expanded after primary vaccination were re-detected after the booster (almost 97% of CD4 and around 86% of CD8), suggesting broad memory maintenance. Because the study included only a couple of donors, the extent to which the findings can be generalized is limited. Computational filtering was needed because FACS-sorted repertoires could contain abundant contaminating clonotypes from the bulk population. A small fraction of clonotypes showed up in both the CD4 and CD8 compartments, probably as a result of convergent recombination. Compared with the primary T-cell response, the secondary T-cell response was weaker but faster, peaking on day 5 rather than day 15.

This clonotype was recorded a few times. Its antigen remains unidentified. Base-call qualities are not available, and no considerably larger clone is one nucleotide away. The sample consisted of CD4+ T cells sorted from PBMCs, taken 15 days after the yellow fever booster vaccination. The chain employs TRBV24-1 and TRBJ1-1; the D gene cannot be resolved reliably. The receptor comes from a man aged 30 to 45 who received the YFV17D yellow fever vaccine. Here is the DNA: TGTGCCACCAGTGATTCCGATAAGCTGGAAGCTTTCTTT. Its protein reads: CATSDSDKLEAFF.